This passage covers 22 T cell receptor beta chains from one sample sequenced in a study of blood T cell repertoires in COVID-19. Method: immunoSEQ multiplex PCR; TCRdb's copy keeps in-frame clones and lacks some. The repertoire holds 130,000 to 150,000 clones, approximately 83% seen once, with around 2.7% in the top ten. Material for sequencing was peripheral blood. Receptors originate from a woman aged 80 or over with acute or convalescent COVID-19.

V usage is TRBV6-5 and J usage is TRBJ1-1; TRBD1 is a possible D gene (6 bases). Germline-derived CDR1 and CDR2 are MNHEY and SVGAGI. Trimming stripped 5 bases from V and 0 bases from J, with 10 bases between. This CDR3 region has 14 residues. The CDR3 loop is CASSPGGLNTEAFF. Written as DNA, the CDR3 is TGTGCCAGCAGTCCCGGGGGGCTGAACACTGAAGCTTTCTTT.

This rearrangement joins TRBV29-1 to TRBJ1-1, with 10 bases lining up with TRBD1. Looked up from germline, CDR1 is SQVTM and CDR2 is ANQGSEA. Losses at the gene ends were 6 bases for V and 0 bases for J; bases not matched to a gene: 1. This CDR3 comprises 13 residues. The CDR3 region has the DNA TGCAGCGTCGGACAGGGGGTGAACACTGAAGCTTTCTTT. Its protein is CSVGQGVNTEAFF.

The J gene is TRBJ2-2, the V gene TRBV7-9; TRBD1 agrees at 10 bases. Germline values: CDR1 SEHNR, CDR2 FQNEAQ (reference sequence). CDR3 length: 17 amino acids. The V segment lost 7 bases and the J segment 2 bases; nucleotides outside the gene matches: 10. In DNA form, the CDR3 reads TGTGCCAGCATTGTAACCGGGACAGGGGTCAACACCGGGGAGCTGTTTTTT. Translation: CASIVTGTGVNTGELFF.

The chain couples TRBV5-1 to TRBJ2-1; 7 bases are shared with TRBD2. Losses at the gene ends were 3 bases for V and 0 bases for J; bases not matched to a gene: 6. Germline CDR1 reads SGHRS; CDR2 reads YFSETQ. This CDR3 is built from 16 residues. The CDR3 loop is CASSSSGGGSYNEQFF. The CDR3 coding sequence is TGCGCCAGCAGCTCCAGCGGCGGGGGCTCCTACAATGAGCAGTTCTTC.

The chain employs TRBV6-2 or TRBV6-3 and TRBJ1-1; a weak D match, TRBD1 (6 bases). Trimming took off 5 bases at V and 5 bases at J, with 9 bases between the two ends. Germline CDR1 and CDR2: MNHEY and SVGEGT. The CDR3 spans 12 residues. In DNA form, the CDR3 reads TGTGCCAGCAGTCGTACAGGGACTGAAGCTTTCTTT. This encodes CASSRTGTEAFF.

V is TRBV27 and J is TRBJ2-7; 8 bases line up with TRBD2. Germline V lookup: CDR1 MNHEY, CDR2 SMNVEV (reference sequence). V dropped 4 bases and J dropped 5; count of bases not matched to a gene: 4. The CDR3 extends over 13 amino acids. This CDR3 is CASSSISGDEQYF. CDR3 coding DNA: TGTGCCAGCAGTTCGATTAGCGGGGACGAGCAGTACTTC.

The chain couples TRBV6-5 to TRBJ2-1, with D perhaps matching TRBD2 (6 bases). This CDR3 comprises 14 residues. Germline V CDR1 and CDR2: MNHEY, SVGAGI. Trimming left V 7 bases short and J 6 bases short, with 16 bases between. DNA of the CDR3: TGTGCCAGCAAGGAATGGAGGGGTAGCAATGAGCAGTTCTTC. Translating gives CASKEWRGSNEQFF.

Here the CDR3 DNA reads TGCGCCAGCAGCCCAGCGGGGGGGAGCACAGATACGCAGTATTTT. Protein product: CASSPAGGSTDTQYF. J is TRBJ2-3 and V is TRBV4-1, with 10 nucleotides matching TRBD2. This CDR3 region has 15 residues. Germline V gene sequence: CDR1 MGHRA, CDR2 YSYEKL. Trimming at V came to 4 bases and at J to 0 bases, leaving 1 base not matched to a gene.

The rearrangement links TRBV3-1 (or the pseudogene TRBV3-2) to TRBJ2-5; perhaps TRBD2 as D (5 bases). This CDR3 has 14 amino acids. The germline V and J ends were trimmed by 6 bases and 5 bases, with 16 bases remaining between them. Germline CDR1 is LGHDT and CDR2 is YNNKEL (reference sequence). CDR3 sequence: CASRAAALGETQYF. CDR3 DNA: TGTGCCAGCAGGGCAGCGGCGCTGGGGGAGACCCAGTACTTC.

CDR3 sequence: CASSGRQGLNTEAFF. CDR3 nucleotide sequence: TGTGCCAGCAGTGGCCGACAGGGCCTAAACACTGAAGCTTTCTTT. The gene calls are TRBV2 and TRBJ1-1; 7 nucleotides align to TRBD1. The CDR3 covers 15 residues. The germline V gene encodes CDR1 SNHLY and CDR2 FYNNEI. V shed 4 bases, J shed 2 bases, and the junction held 7 bases outside the gene matches.

The genes are TRBV4-3 and TRBJ1-2; 10 bases match TRBD1. Germline assignment: CDR1 LGHNA and CDR2 YSLEER. The CDR3 covers 15 residues. V was pared by 2 bases and J by 2 bases, with 2 bases of the junction left unmatched. This CDR3 reads CASSQWDRGNYGYTF. The CDR3 nucleotides read TGCGCCAGCAGCCAATGGGACAGGGGAAACTATGGCTACACCTTC.

The chain joins TRBV7-9 to TRBJ1-6; D may be TRBD1 (6 bases). The CDR3 extends over 18 amino acids. CDR1 is SEHNR, CDR2 FQNEAQ, per germline (reference sequence). The V and J ends lost 4 bases and 0 bases respectively, with 16 bases between them. In DNA form, the CDR3 reads TGTGCCAGCAGCTACGGGACAAACGTTATCTCCTATAATTCACCCCTCCACTTT. Its protein product is CASSYGTNVISYNSPLHF.

V gene TRBV6-1 combines with J gene TRBJ2-5; 11 bases fit TRBD1. CDR1 is MNHNS, CDR2 SASEGT, per germline. CDR3 length equals 14 residues. V was pared by 3 bases and J by 5 bases, with 2 bases of the junction left unmatched. CDR3 region: CASSEGQGVETQYF. The DNA for the CDR3 is TGTGCCAGCAGTGAGGGACAGGGGGTGGAGACCCAGTACTTC.

This clone was detected only a few times. The V gene is TRBV6-2 or TRBV6-3, the J gene TRBJ2-7; 7 bases fit TRBD1. Germline lookup yields CDR1 MNHEY and CDR2 SVGEGT. The trim removed 5 bases at V and 3 bases at J, leaving 10 bases unmatched. The CDR3 extends over 15 amino acids. Here the CDR3 reads CASSLSGQTYYEQYF. The CDR3 DNA is TGTGCCAGCAGTCTTTCGGGACAGACCTACTACGAGCAGTACTTC.

This clone is a singleton in its sample. J is TRBJ2-3 and V is TRBV5-1; 8 nucleotides align to TRBD2. CDR3 length: 16 residues. In germline, CDR1 is SGHRS, CDR2 YFSETQ. Trimming cost V 1 base and J 2 bases; bases outside gene matches: 6. For the CDR3, the DNA is TGCGCCAGCAGCTTGTCAGGCGGGGGGAACACAGATACGCAGTATTTT. It encodes CASSLSGGGNTDTQYF.

The J gene is TRBJ2-1, the V gene TRBV5-1; a weak D match, TRBD2 (5 bases). The V gene's germline CDR1 is SGHRS and CDR2 YFSETQ. The CDR3 is made up of 15 amino acids. V lost 1 base to trimming and J lost 2 bases, with 10 bases between them. CDR3: CASSLQRTTYNEQFF. The CDR3 coding sequence is TGCGCCAGCAGCTTGCAGCGGACGACCTACAATGAGCAGTTCTTC. Supplemented by reference TRBV5-1 and TRBJ2-1, the full variable domain reads KAGVTQTPRYLIKTRGQQVTLSCSPISGHRSVSWYQQTPGQGLQFLFEYFSETQRNKGNFPGRFSGRQFSNSRSEMNVSTLELGDSALYLCASSLQRTTYNEQFFGPGTRLTVL.

The chain joins TRBV9 to TRBJ1-1, with a tentative D call TRBD1 (6 bases). Per germline, CDR1 SGDLS and CDR2 YYNGEE. CDR3 length: 13 residues. Trimming took 4 bases from V and 3 from J, leaving 10 bases between them. The CDR3 loop is CASSRGHHTEAFF. The CDR3 nucleotides read TGTGCCAGCAGCAGGGGACACCACACTGAAGCTTTCTTT.

This clone has a handful of counts. The V call is TRBV3-1 (or the pseudogene TRBV3-2), the J call TRBJ1-2; 11 nucleotides line up with TRBD1. This CDR3 comprises 13 residues. CDR1 is LGHDT, CDR2 YNNKEL, per germline (reference sequence). V lost 4 bases, J lost 7 bases, and 2 bases stayed unmatched. The CDR3 protein is CASSPGQGVGYTF. DNA of the CDR3: TGTGCCAGCAGCCCGGGACAGGGGGTTGGCTACACCTTC.

This chain connects TRBV19 to TRBJ2-6; TRBD2 is a possible D gene (6 bases). The CDR3 runs 15 residues. CDR1 and CDR2 (germline): LNHDA, SQIVND (reference sequence). The chain's CDR3 is CAVRDGSSGANVLTF. The CDR3 DNA reads as TGTGCTGTCCGGGACGGGAGCTCTGGGGCCAACGTCCTGACTTTC.

The V gene is TRBV11-3, the J gene TRBJ2-5; weak D call: TRBD1 (5 bases). CDR3 size: 15 residues. V was cut by 2 bases and J by 1 base, with 11 bases left in between. CDR1 and CDR2 from the germline V gene are SGHNT and YENEEA. CDR3: CASSLNPGIQETQYF. The CDR3, as DNA: TGTGCCAGCAGCTTAAACCCAGGGATCCAAGAGACCCAGTACTTC.

The V gene is TRBV25-1, the J gene TRBJ2-7, with a possible D match to TRBD1 (6 bases). V lost 5 bases, J lost 4 bases, and 9 bases lay in between. The CDR3 spans 12 residues. Germline V gives CDR1 MGHDK, CDR2 SYGVNS. CDR3 nucleotides: TGTGCCAGCAGTCGCCAGGGGTACGAGCAGTACTTC. This gives the protein CASSRQGYEQYF.

This clone was seen only once. The V and J genes are TRBV10-3 and TRBJ1-1; TRBD1 is a possible D gene (5 bases). The CDR3 length is 14 residues. V lost 0 bases and J 7 bases, leaving 12 bases between the germline ends. Germline V gene data show CDR1 as ENHRY and CDR2 as SYGVKD. The DNA for the CDR3 is TGTGCCATCAGTGAGTCGGGAGGGACCAATGAAGCTTTCTTT. Its translation is CAISESGGTNEAFF.